What follows describes a single TCR beta chain. The sample is drawn from a study of shared clonotypes between healthy human individuals. Here immunoSEQ multiplex PCR was the method, and the copy in TCRdb shows in-frame clones only, minus some. The profile covers about 600,000 clones, with roughly 72% appearing a single time and around 13% taken by the ten largest. Trimming took 5 bases from V and 4 from J, leaving 14 bases between them. CDR3 length: 14 residues. Germline CDR1 reads SGHAT; CDR2 reads FQDESV (reference sequence). The sequenced sample consisted of PBMCs. The receptor was derived from a woman between 40 and 55 years old in good health. Some clones in this sample may be carry-over from other donors' samples. The J gene is TRBJ1-2, the V gene TRBV11-1; tentative D call: TRBD1 (5 bases). The CDR3 sequence: CASSPSGASYGYTF. The CDR3 bases are TGTGCCAGCAGCCCCAGTGGGGCCTCCTATGGCTACACCTTC. The whole variable domain, remainder taken from reference TRBV11-1 and TRBJ1-2, is EAEVAQSPRYKITEKSQAVAFWCDPISGHATLYWYRQILGQGPELLVQFQDESVVDDSQLPKDRFSAERLKGVDSTLKIQPAELGDSAMYLCASSPSGASYGYTFGSGTRLTVV.